This TCR beta chain stems from a study of blood T cell repertoires in COVID-19. Overall study: COVID-19 samples, acute and convalescent, were from the United States, Italy and Spain. From T cells, B-cell-depleted T cells, or PBMCs came the material, which was cDNA or gDNA.

Authors' data handling: Reference gene primer amplification gave nucleated cell count estimates. Generated by immunoSEQ multiplex PCR, the TCRdb table keeps only in-frame clones and is missing some. D and trimming come from the DNA, and the V and J calls and clone size come from that table. The table lists around 120,000 clones, approximately 83% of them singletons. From germline, CDR1 is KGHSH and CDR2 LQKENI. Trimming stripped 6 bases from V and 1 base from J, with 12 bases between. This CDR3 is built from 15 residues. V is TRBV18 and J is TRBJ2-2, with D perhaps matching TRBD1 (6 bases). Specimen: peripheral blood. The origin of this receptor is a man of 80 years or more with acute or convalescent COVID-19. The CDR3 sequence is CASSAQGQNTGELFF. The CDR3 region has the DNA TGTGCCAGCTCGGCACAGGGCCAGAACACCGGGGAGCTGTTTTTT. Full variable domain (outside the CDR3, taken from reference TRBV18 and TRBJ2-2): NAGVMQNPRHLVRRRGQEARLRCSPMKGHSHVYWYRQLPEEGLKFMVYLQKENIIDESGMPKERFSAEFPKEGPSILRIQQVVRGDSAAYFCASSAQGQNTGELFFGEGSRLTVL.